This T cell receptor (beta chain) came from a study of T-cell memory formation after mild COVID-19. Regarding the study as a whole: Several responding clones turned up in pre-infection memory, indicating that cross-reactive memory may have taken part.

From germline, CDR1 is LGHDT and CDR2 YNNKEL (reference sequence). V lost 1 base and J lost 4, with 10 bases in between. CDR3 length: 14 amino acids. TCRdb itself ran the 5' RACE reads through MiXCR, one entry per CDR3 protein. The sample has under 250,000 distinct CDR3 sequences, 15% to 17% seen once. This clonotype was detected a few times. Its antigen remains unidentified. The chain is built from TRBV3-1 and TRBJ1-1; D unclear. The material sequenced was PBMCs or a T cell subset sorted from them (not recorded which). This receptor was obtained from an adult woman who had mild COVID-19 (a few samples of this study predate the infection). Cell type and time point are not known. The CDR3 DNA reads as TGTGCCAGCAGCCAAGGAACAGAGGGCACTGAAGCTTTCTTT. Protein: CASSQGTEGTEAFF.